Sequencing of this T cell receptor (beta chain) was carried out in a study of blood T cell repertoires in COVID-19. Original handling: Amplification from reference gene primers served as the basis for estimated nucleated cell counts. Clones were read by immunoSEQ multiplex PCR, and TCRdb kept only the in-frame ones, dropping some. V and J calls and clone size are copied from that table; D and trimming were computed from the DNA. The data hold under 400,000 clones, with approximately 91% observed a single time. The CDR3 sequence is 15 residues long. Germline V gene lookup returns CDR1 SGHRS and CDR2 YFSETQ. Trimming cost V 1 base and J 0 bases, with 8 bases left between them.

What was sequenced was PBMCs or T cells enriched from blood (not recorded which). The receptor comes from a woman aged 30 to 39 who had been exposed to COVID-19. This chain joins TRBV5-1 and TRBJ1-3; D is unresolved. CDR3 residues: CASSLTGLSGNTIYF. CDR3 nucleotide sequence: TGCGCCAGCAGCTTGACCGGACTCTCTGGAAACACCATATATTTT.